This T cell receptor beta chain was recorded in a study of CD8 T cells in ankylosing spondylitis. Quantitative molecular-barcoded 5'-RACE generated the TCR beta libraries. TCRdb re-called the 5' RACE reads through MiXCR, storing one row per CDR3 protein. The sample has 750,000 to 850,000 distinct CDR3 sequences, over 9.5% seen once. Study outcomes and limitations: Clones linked to the disease showed a CD8+ phenotype. They occurred at relatively low frequencies in peripheral blood. Ankylosing spondylitis blood appeared to be characterized by a TCR beta motif of about eight highly homologous variants. Within matched ankylosing spondylitis synovial fluid, disease-linked clones were reportedly significantly enriched. Past research had described some motif variants in reactive arthritis synovial fluid and blood.

This clonotype was recorded many times. The antigen remains unidentified. There are 15 residues in the CDR3. V was cut by 8 bases and J by 3 bases, with 19 bases left in between. The sequenced sample was blood, either unsorted or a sorted T cell fraction (not recorded which). The chain is built from TRBV12-3 or TRBV12-4 and TRBJ1-1; D might be TRBD1 (5 bases). This clonotype was sampled from a male donor with ankylosing spondylitis. This CDR3 reads CASSLSGWRDTEAFF. The CDR3 DNA reads as TGTGCCAGCTCCCTGTCAGGGTGGCGCGACACTGAAGCTTTCTTT.